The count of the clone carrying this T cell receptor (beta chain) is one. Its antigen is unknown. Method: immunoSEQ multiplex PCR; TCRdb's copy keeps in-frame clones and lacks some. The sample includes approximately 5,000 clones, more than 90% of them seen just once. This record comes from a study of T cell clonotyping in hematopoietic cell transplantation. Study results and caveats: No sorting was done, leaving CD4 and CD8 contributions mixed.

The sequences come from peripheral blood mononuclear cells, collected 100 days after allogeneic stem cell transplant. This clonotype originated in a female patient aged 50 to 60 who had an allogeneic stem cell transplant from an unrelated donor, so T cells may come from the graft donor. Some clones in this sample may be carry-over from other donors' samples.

Written as DNA, the CDR3 is TGTGCCAGCAGGGGGGGATACGATGAAAAACTGTTTTTT. Its translation: CASRGGYDEKLFF. The chain uses TRBV25-1 and TRBJ1-4; TRBD1 is a possible D gene (5 bases). V dropped 6 bases and J dropped 6 bases, with 11 bases sitting between them. The CDR3 covers 13 residues. CDR1 and CDR2 from the germline V gene are MGHDK and SYGVNS.